These 30 T cell receptor beta chains originate from one sample sequenced in a study of cytomegalovirus exposure and HLA in healthy donors. The study ran its PCR with 60 Vbeta and 13 Jbeta primers. Generated by immunoSEQ multiplex PCR, the TCRdb table keeps only in-frame clones and is missing some. The sample comprises 95,000 to 110,000 clones, roughly 66% of which are singletons, and 2.5% to 4% rests with the top ten. The specimen sequenced was PBMCs. The source of these receptors is a woman aged 45-59 years in good health and CMV-seronegative.

The table lists this clone with a few counts. This chain joins TRBV5-1 and TRBJ2-7, with D tentatively TRBD2 (5 bases). The germline V gene has CDR1 SGHRS and CDR2 YFSETQ. V lost 0 bases and J lost 4, with 20 bases in between. The CDR3 has 17 amino acids. Here the CDR3 reads CASSLGFRALTGYEQYF. The CDR3 DNA follows: TGCGCCAGCAGCTTGGGGTTTAGGGCACTTACGGGGTACGAGCAGTACTTC.

V gene TRBV4-3 combines with J gene TRBJ2-1, with a possible D match to TRBD1 (6 bases). This CDR3 has 14 residues. CDR1 LGHNA and CDR2 YSLEER come from the germline V gene. Trimming cost V 5 bases and J 7 bases, with 15 bases left between them. The CDR3 DNA follows: TGCGCCAGCAGCGTCCGGGGACAAAGTAATGAGCAGTTCTTC. The encoded protein is CASSVRGQSNEQFF.

This sequence joins TRBV13 and TRBJ2-3; 12 bases align to TRBD2. CDR3 size: 17 residues. V dropped 5 bases and J dropped 3; count of bases not matched to a gene: 9. Germline CDR1 and CDR2: PRHDT and FYEKMQ (reference sequence). CDR3 residues: CASSGKVLAGGTDTQYF. CDR3 in DNA: TGTGCCAGCAGCGGCAAGGTTCTAGCGGGAGGGACAGATACGCAGTATTTT.

This chain links TRBV7-8 with TRBJ2-3, with TRBD2 matching 7 bases. The CDR3 runs 14 residues. Germline values: CDR1 SGHVS, CDR2 FQNEAQ. With V trimmed by 8 bases and J by 5 bases, 10 bases remained unmatched. CDR3 sequence: CASARRETQDTQYF. In nucleotides, the CDR3 is TGTGCCAGCGCGCGGCGGGAGACTCAAGATACGCAGTATTTT.

The rearrangement joins TRBV2 to TRBJ2-2; the D is unclear. The CDR3 sequence is 13 residues long. V lost 5 bases and J 5 bases, leaving 9 bases between the germline ends. Germline V gene sequence: CDR1 SNHLY, CDR2 FYNNEI. This CDR3 reads CASSKTWTGELFF. The CDR3, as DNA: TGTGCCAGCAGTAAGACATGGACCGGGGAGCTGTTTTTT.

This clone showed up just a few times. This sequence joins TRBV11-2 and TRBJ2-7; the match to TRBD2 covers 9 bases. Germline CDR1 reads SGHAT; CDR2 reads FQNNGV. The V and J ends lost 5 bases and 4 bases, in that order; junction bases with no gene match: 12. The CDR3 has 16 amino acids. CDR3 coding DNA: TGTGCCAGCAGCCCCTTAAGGCGGGAGGGCCCGTACGAGCAGTACTTC. It specifies CASSPLRREGPYEQYF. Complete variable domain (other parts from reference TRBV11-2 and TRBJ2-7): EAGVAQSPRYKIIEKRQSVAFWCNPISGHATLYWYQQILGQGPKLLIQFQNNGVVDDSQLPKDRFSAERLKGVDSTLKIQPAKLEDSAVYLCASSPLRREGPYEQYFGPGTRLTVT.

The chain links TRBV19 to TRBJ1-5, with D unclear. Germline V gene lookup returns CDR1 LNHDA and CDR2 SQIVND (reference sequence). The CDR3 loop spans 14 amino acids. V shed 3 bases and J shed 0 bases, with 6 bases lying between them. The CDR3 here is CASSITYSNQPQHF. The CDR3 bases are TGTGCCAGTAGTATTACTTATAGCAATCAGCCCCAGCATTTT.

This rearrangement joins TRBV27 to TRBJ2-6; TRBD1 matches 9 bases. In germline, CDR1 is MNHEY, CDR2 SMNVEV (reference sequence). CDR3 length: 17 amino acids. Trimming removed 6 bases from V and 1 base from J; junction bases left unmatched: 7. The CDR3 nucleotides are TGTGCCAGCAGCTTTGACAGGGGGATTTCTGGGGCCAACGTCCTGACTTTC. Protein: CASSFDRGISGANVLTF.

The genes are TRBV27 and TRBJ2-1, with 10 bases matching TRBD2. This CDR3 contains 18 residues. Per the germline V gene, CDR1 is MNHEY and CDR2 is SMNVEV (reference sequence). Trimming at V came to 7 bases and at J to 3 bases, leaving 15 bases not matched to a gene. The CDR3 DNA follows: TGTGCCAGCACTTATCTAGCGGGGGACTCCACCGACTACAATGAGCAGTTCTTC. It specifies CASTYLAGDSTDYNEQFF.

CDR3 in amino acids: CASRGLGFSPLHF. CDR3 DNA sequence: TGTGCCAGCAGGGGGCTGGGATTTTCACCCCTCCACTTT. This rearrangement joins TRBV6-5 to TRBJ1-6; D might be TRBD1 (5 bases). The V and J ends lost 6 bases and 9 bases respectively, with 12 bases between them. Germline CDR1 is MNHEY and CDR2 is SVGAGI. CDR3 size: 13 residues.

The V gene is TRBV29-1, the J gene TRBJ1-2; D is unresolved. Germline values: CDR1 SQVTM, CDR2 ANQGSEA. CDR3 length equals 15 residues. Trimming cost V 3 bases and J 7 bases, with 21 bases left between them. The CDR3 loop is CSVDHPDTGGIGYTF. DNA for the CDR3: TGCAGCGTTGACCACCCCGATACCGGCGGCATTGGCTACACCTTC.

The V call is TRBV6-1, the J call TRBJ2-5, with 12 bases identical to TRBD2. V shed 2 bases and J 5 bases; nucleotides not matched to a gene: 6. The CDR3 extends over 16 amino acids. Germline CDR1 reads MNHNS; CDR2 reads SASEGT. Here the CDR3 reads CASSEIPSGGVETQYF. DNA of the CDR3: TGTGCCAGCAGTGAAATACCTAGCGGGGGGGTTGAGACCCAGTACTTC.

This clone showed up just once. The chain is built from TRBV7-6 and TRBJ2-2; 13 bases line up with TRBD2. CDR3 length: 17 amino acids. Trimming at V came to 5 bases and at J to 3 bases, leaving 6 bases not matched to a gene. Germline V gives CDR1 SGHVS, CDR2 FNYEAQ. The CDR3 DNA is TGTGCCAGCAGCCCCACTAGCGGGGGGGCACACACCGGGGAGCTGTTTTTT. It codes for CASSPTSGGAHTGELFF. Looking up the rest from reference TRBV7-6 and TRBJ2-2 gives the full variable domain: GAGVSQSPRYKVTKRGQDVALRCDPISGHVSLYWYRQALGQGPEFLTYFNYEAQQDKSGLPNDRFSAERPEGSISTLTIQRTEQRDSAMYRCASSPTSGGAHTGELFFGEGSRLTVL.

This chain connects TRBV5-1 to TRBJ2-3; 11 bases match TRBD1. Germline assignment: CDR1 SGHRS and CDR2 YFSETQ. The CDR3 contains 16 residues. V lost 3 bases and J lost 3; bases outside the gene matches: 6. The CDR3 DNA is TGCGCCAGCAGCTCGGGACAGGGGGTAAGAACAGATACGCAGTATTTT. Encoded protein: CASSSGQGVRTDTQYF.

The CDR3 DNA follows: TGCGCCAGCAGCTTGGCCCCAACATCCCCCGAGCAGTACTTC. It codes for CASSLAPTSPEQYF. The chain couples TRBV5-1 to TRBJ2-7, with unresolved D. Germline V gene sequence: CDR1 SGHRS, CDR2 YFSETQ. V dropped 0 bases and J dropped 6 bases, with 13 bases sitting between them. This CDR3 is built from 14 residues.

The gene calls are TRBV6-5 and TRBJ2-1; 10 nucleotides align to TRBD2. V lost 6 bases and J lost 5; bases outside the gene matches: 1. Germline lookup yields CDR1 MNHEY and CDR2 SVGAGI. The CDR3 has 13 amino acids. CDR3 sequence (DNA): TGTGCCAGCAGACTAGCGGGACACAATGAGCAGTTCTTC. Amino acid sequence: CASRLAGHNEQFF.

The V gene is TRBV10-3, the J gene TRBJ2-2, with D uncertain. The germline V gene has CDR1 ENHRY and CDR2 SYGVKD. The CDR3 extends over 13 amino acids. The ends were cut back, 2 bases at V and 6 bases at J, with 7 bases in the middle. The CDR3 loop is CAISEVESGELFF. The CDR3 coding sequence is TGTGCCATCAGTGAGGTAGAGTCCGGGGAGCTGTTTTTT.

The rearrangement links TRBV29-1 to TRBJ2-4, with 8 bases matching TRBD1. The CDR3 spans 14 residues. V dropped 4 bases and J dropped 6; count of bases not matched to a gene: 8. Germline CDR1 and CDR2: SQVTM and ANQGSEA. In DNA, the CDR3 is TGCAGCGTTGTGGCCGGGACAGGTCGAAACATTCAGTACTTC. Protein product: CSVVAGTGRNIQYF.

This rearrangement joins TRBV5-1 to TRBJ2-5; TRBD2 matches 12 bases. V shed 4 bases and J 5 bases; nucleotides not matched to a gene: 9. This CDR3 has 16 residues. The V gene's germline CDR1 is SGHRS and CDR2 YFSETQ. Here the CDR3 reads CASSTLAGGRRETQYF. CDR3 nucleotides: TGCGCCAGCAGCACACTAGCGGGGGGCAGGAGGGAGACCCAGTACTTC.

The chain has TRBV2 and TRBJ1-2; D remains unclear. V lost 6 bases to trimming and J lost 8 bases, with 10 bases between them. Germline values: CDR1 SNHLY, CDR2 FYNNEI. CDR3 length: 11 residues. The chain's CDR3 is CASSTAGGYTF. The CDR3 DNA is TGTGCCAGCAGCACGGCCGGGGGCTACACCTTC. Full variable domain (rest looked up from reference TRBV2 and TRBJ1-2): EPEVTQTPSHQVTQMGQEVILRCVPISNHLYFYWYRQILGQKVEFLVSFYNNEISEKSEIFDDQFSVERPDGSNFTLKIRSTKLEDSAMYFCASSTAGGYTFGSGTRLTVV.

The V call is TRBV29-1, the J call TRBJ2-5; the D is unclear. The length of the CDR3 is 9 residues. With 7 bases removed from V and 5 bases from J, the gap between germline ends came to 5 bases. Germline-derived CDR1 and CDR2 are SQVTM and ANQGSEA. CDR3 sequence (DNA): TGCAGCGCCAGGGAGACCCAGTACTTC. The encoded protein is CSARETQYF. The full variable domain, its missing parts supplied by reference TRBV29-1 and TRBJ2-5, is SAVISQKPSRDICQRGTSLTIQCQVDSQVTMMFWYRQQPGQSLTLIATANQGSEATYESGFVIDKFPISRPNLTFSTLTVSNMSPEDSSIYLCSARETQYFGPGTRLLVL.

The chain has TRBV5-1 and TRBJ1-3, with D perhaps TRBD1 (6 bases). The CDR3 consists of 15 residues. Looked up from germline, CDR1 is SGHRS and CDR2 is YFSETQ. The V and J ends lost 4 bases and 0 bases respectively, with 11 bases between them. CDR3 nucleotide sequence: TGCGCCAGCAGCGCGACAGGTAGCTCTGGAAACACCATATATTTT. It specifies CASSATGSSGNTIYF.

The J gene is TRBJ2-2, the V gene TRBV29-1; TRBD1 is a possible D gene (5 bases). Per germline, CDR1 SQVTM and CDR2 ANQGSEA. The V end lost 4 bases, the J end lost 5 bases, and 14 bases lay between the germline ends. CDR3 length: 14 amino acids. The CDR3 region has the DNA TGCAGCGTTGTGTCCAGGGCTAGGACCGGGGAGCTGTTTTTT. As protein: CSVVSRARTGELFF.

This clone was counted between two and nine times. The chain is built from TRBV28 and TRBJ2-1, with 11 bases matching TRBD2. The trim removed 4 bases at V and 7 bases at J, leaving 15 bases unmatched. The CDR3 consists of 18 residues. Per germline, CDR1 MDHEN and CDR2 SYDVKM. The CDR3 here is CASSSTQDPGLAENEQFF. The DNA of the CDR3 is TGTGCCAGCAGTTCAACACAAGACCCGGGACTAGCGGAAAATGAGCAGTTCTTC.

This chain links TRBV6-5 with TRBJ2-2; 7 bases are a match to TRBD1. Germline V gene sequence: CDR1 MNHEY, CDR2 SVGAGI. Unmatched junction bases numbered 0, after V lost 4 bases and J lost 1 base. The CDR3 is 14 amino acids. CDR3 in amino acids: CASSWTGNTGELFF. The CDR3 DNA is TGTGCCAGCAGTTGGACAGGGAACACCGGGGAGCTGTTTTTT.

This clone has just a few counts. Different DNA sequences within this sample yield the same CDR3. The chain is built from TRBV14 and TRBJ2-7, with 10 bases lining up with TRBD2. Trimming took 0 bases from V and 7 from J; bases not matched to a gene: 3. In germline, CDR1 is SGHDN, CDR2 FVKESK. There are 14 residues in the CDR3. The CDR3 sequence is CASSQDPLAGEQYF. The CDR3, as DNA: TGTGCCAGCAGCCAAGACCCACTAGCGGGGGAGCAGTACTTC.

This clone was observed a few times. V usage is TRBV7-9 and J usage is TRBJ2-1, with TRBD2 matching over 8 bases. CDR3 length: 12 amino acids. The V gene end was trimmed by 5 bases and the J gene end by 11 bases; junction bases not matched to a gene: 5. Germline values: CDR1 SEHNR, CDR2 FQNEAQ (reference sequence). The CDR3: CASSVIAGKQFF. The CDR3 bases are TGTGCCAGCAGCGTTATAGCGGGAAAGCAGTTCTTC.

As to this clone: Additional DNA sequences in this sample encode the identical CDR3. CDR3 region: CASSVTPSGSGANVLTF. In nucleotides, the CDR3 is TGTGCCAGCAGCGTCACCCCTTCGGGTTCTGGGGCCAACGTCCTGACTTTC. The genes are TRBV9 and TRBJ2-6; no clear D gene. Looked up from germline, CDR1 is SGDLS and CDR2 is YYNGEE. V was shortened by 2 bases and J by 1 base, with 13 bases between the two germline ends. The CDR3 consists of 17 residues.

V usage is TRBV2 and J usage is TRBJ2-2; maybe TRBD1 (5 bases). Germline loops: CDR1 SNHLY, CDR2 FYNNEI. The CDR3 contains 14 residues. The germline V and J ends were trimmed by 7 bases and 1 base, with 10 bases remaining between them. CDR3 loop: CASIRTQNTGELFF. CDR3 nucleotides: TGTGCCAGCATTCGGACACAGAACACCGGGGAGCTGTTTTTT.

The chain is built from TRBV5-1 and TRBJ1-4; D unclear. V was cut by 8 bases and J by 8 bases, with 16 bases left in between. The germline CDR1 and CDR2 sequences are SGHRS and YFSETQ. The CDR3 is 13 residues long. The DNA of the CDR3 is TGCGCCAGTCGGTTGTATGCGGAGGAAAAACTGTTTTTT. Residues: CASRLYAEEKLFF.